These T cell receptor beta chains were read from a single sample in a study of blood T cell repertoires in COVID-19. Assay used: immunoSEQ multiplex PCR; TCRdb lists only in-frame clones, some missing. The data hold over 120,000 clones, with more than 75% observed a single time. The specimen sequenced was PBMCs or T cells enriched from blood (not recorded which). These receptors all come from a man in his sixties who had recovered from COVID-19. CDR3s leave out the opening cysteine and the closing phenylalanine or tryptophan. A D gene is named only where the DNA matches it firmly.

V gene,D gene,CDR3 protein
TRBV5-1,-,ASSRDIDEKLF
TRBV19,TRBD1,ASSAGTGINQPQH
TRBV29-1,-,SVHGLGNTGELF
TRBV5-1,TRBD1,ASSLATGGSTDTQY
TRBV28,-,ASSPPLLGARGYT
TRBV24-1,TRBD1,AIDREIGTDTQY
TRBV5-1,-,ASSLPESSYEQY
TRBV19,-,ASSIDASREQPQH
TRBV13,-,ASSTGTGGIGYT
TRBV3-1/TRBV3-2,TRBD2,ASSFRGGNTDTQY
TRBV19,TRBD1,ASSTGTGWAYEQY
TRBV28,TRBD1,ASSLGTGGTEAF
TRBV7-8,-,ASSPAYEQY
TRBV28,-,ASSSGAEKQPQH
TRBV5-6,-,ASSPRGPGNTIY